A selection of T cell receptor beta chains follows, all from one sample in a study of blood T cell repertoires in COVID-19. The data were produced by immunoSEQ multiplex PCR, yet TCRdb's version contains in-frame clones alone and is incomplete. The sample has over 200,000 clones, about 86% seen once; the top ten hold 2.5% to 3.5%. The source material was PBMCs or T cells enriched from blood (not recorded which). These receptors all stem from a woman between 45 and 60 years old in a cohort exposed to, infected with or recovered from COVID-19 (not recorded which). CDR3s include the opening cysteine and the closing phenylalanine or tryptophan. The D gene is left open where the match is weak. Size is omitted from some rows. Given values are once, few, many or a class for expanded clones.

j_gene: TRBJ2-7; v_gene: TRBV4-3; d_gene: TRBD1; abundance: -; CDR3nt: TGCGCCAGCAGCCAAGAAAGTGGGACAGGGCATTACGAGCAGTACTTC; CDR3aa: CASSQESGTGHYEQYF
j_gene: TRBJ2-7; v_gene: TRBV27; d_gene: TRBD1; abundance: -; CDR3nt: TGTGCCAGCAGTTGGATGGGACAGGTCCACGAGCAGTACTTC; CDR3aa: CASSWMGQVHEQYF
j_gene: TRBJ2-7; v_gene: TRBV11-1; d_gene: TRBD1; abundance: -; CDR3nt: TGTGCCAGCAGCCGACAGGGGGCGTCCTACGAGCAGTACTTC; CDR3aa: CASSRQGASYEQYF
j_gene: TRBJ1-4; v_gene: TRBV4-2; d_gene: -; abundance: -; CDR3nt: TGTGCCAGCAGCCAAGATCGCAGGGCTAATGAAAAACTGTTTTTT; CDR3aa: CASSQDRRANEKLFF
j_gene: TRBJ1-1; v_gene: TRBV5-1; d_gene: -; abundance: -; CDR3nt: TGCGCCAGCAGCTGGGGGAGGCGGGGAACTGAAGCTTTCTTT; CDR3aa: CASSWGRRGTEAFF
j_gene: TRBJ1-2; v_gene: TRBV5-1; d_gene: TRBD1; abundance: once; CDR3nt: TGCGCCAGCAGCACCGGACAGGCCTCTGAAGGCTACACCTTC; CDR3aa: CASSTGQASEGYTF
j_gene: TRBJ2-7; v_gene: TRBV13; d_gene: -; abundance: -; CDR3nt: TGTGCCAGCAGCTTATTGTCCTCGTTCTCCTACGAGCAGTACTTC; CDR3aa: CASSLLSSFSYEQYF
j_gene: TRBJ1-2; v_gene: TRBV4-1; d_gene: -; abundance: few; CDR3nt: TGCGCCAGCAGCCAAGATAGGCAGGGGAACTATGGCTACACCTTC; CDR3aa: CASSQDRQGNYGYTF
j_gene: TRBJ1-1; v_gene: TRBV19; d_gene: -; abundance: -; CDR3nt: TGTGCCAGTAACGCAGGGTCCTACACTGAAGCTTTCTTT; CDR3aa: CASNAGSYTEAFF
j_gene: TRBJ2-3; v_gene: TRBV5-1; d_gene: TRBD2; abundance: -; CDR3nt: TGCGCCAGCAGCACAGGGACTAGCGGGGGGGCAGATACGCAGTATTTT; CDR3aa: CASSTGTSGGADTQYF
j_gene: TRBJ1-1; v_gene: TRBV7-3; d_gene: -; abundance: -; CDR3nt: TGTGCCAGCAGCCCATCGGGGGAAGGCACTGAAGCTTTCTTT; CDR3aa: CASSPSGEGTEAFF
j_gene: TRBJ2-2; v_gene: TRBV27; d_gene: TRBD1; abundance: -; CDR3nt: TGTGCCAGCAGTTTACAGGGGGCGCGCACCGGGGAGCTGTTTTTT; CDR3aa: CASSLQGARTGELFF
j_gene: TRBJ2-7; v_gene: TRBV30; d_gene: -; abundance: -; CDR3nt: TGTGCCTGGTTGCCGGTAAACAGGGATTACAAGCAGTACTTC; CDR3aa: CAWLPVNRDYKQYF
j_gene: TRBJ2-6; v_gene: TRBV29-1; d_gene: -; abundance: -; CDR3nt: TGCAGCGGGCCAGGTTTGTCTGGGGCCAACGTCCTGACTTTC; CDR3aa: CSGPGLSGANVLTF
j_gene: TRBJ2-2; v_gene: TRBV3-1/TRBV3-2; d_gene: -; abundance: -; CDR3nt: TGTGCCAGCAGCCAAACTTCTTCCGGGGAGCTGTTTTTT; CDR3aa: CASSQTSSGELFF
j_gene: TRBJ1-1; v_gene: TRBV24-1; d_gene: -; abundance: -; CDR3nt: TGTGCCACCAGTGATTTGGAGGGAAACACTGAAGCTTTCTTT; CDR3aa: CATSDLEGNTEAFF
j_gene: TRBJ2-7; v_gene: TRBV12-2; d_gene: -; abundance: -; CDR3nt: TGTGCAAGTCGCTTAGCGAAGAGTAGGGATGCTAGCGGGGGGTCCTACGAGCAGTACTTC; CDR3aa: CASRLAKSRDASGGSYEQYF
j_gene: TRBJ1-5; v_gene: TRBV7-6; d_gene: -; abundance: -; CDR3nt: TGTGCCAGCAGCTTAGTGGGGGGAGAGGGAGGTCAGCCCCAGCATTTT; CDR3aa: CASSLVGGEGGQPQHF
j_gene: TRBJ1-2; v_gene: TRBV6-5; d_gene: -; abundance: once; CDR3nt: TGTGCCAGCAGCCAGAAGACAGAATACTATGGCTACACCTTC; CDR3aa: CASSQKTEYYGYTF
j_gene: TRBJ2-4; v_gene: TRBV2; d_gene: -; abundance: once; CDR3nt: TGTGCCAGCTTCAGGGGCTCCAAGGACATTCAGTACTTC; CDR3aa: CASFRGSKDIQYF
j_gene: TRBJ1-2; v_gene: TRBV6-1; d_gene: -; abundance: -; CDR3nt: TGTGCCAGCAGTGAAGGTCAGGGGCTCGGTAACTATGGCTACACCTTC; CDR3aa: CASSEGQGLGNYGYTF
j_gene: TRBJ1-2; v_gene: TRBV2; d_gene: -; abundance: -; CDR3nt: TGTGCCAGCAGTGGAGGTAGGACGGGAGGCTACACCTTC; CDR3aa: CASSGGRTGGYTF
j_gene: TRBJ2-7; v_gene: TRBV28; d_gene: TRBD1; abundance: -; CDR3nt: TGTGCCAGCAGGCCCGGGACAGGGGTGACCTACGAGCAGTACTTC; CDR3aa: CASRPGTGVTYEQYF
j_gene: TRBJ1-1; v_gene: TRBV21-1; d_gene: -; abundance: -; CDR3nt: TGTGCCAGCAACTGCGGGAGCCTGAACACTGAAGCTTTCTTT; CDR3aa: CASNCGSLNTEAFF
j_gene: TRBJ1-2; v_gene: TRBV6-5; d_gene: -; abundance: -; CDR3nt: TGTGCCAGCAGTTGGTCCCCCAGGGCCGAAAGTCTTGGCTACACCTTC; CDR3aa: CASSWSPRAESLGYTF
j_gene: TRBJ2-3; v_gene: TRBV7-2; d_gene: TRBD2; abundance: -; CDR3nt: TGTGCCAGCAGTCCTAGCGGGGGGAGCACAGATACGCAGTATTTT; CDR3aa: CASSPSGGSTDTQYF
j_gene: TRBJ1-4; v_gene: TRBV3-1/TRBV3-2; d_gene: -; abundance: -; CDR3nt: TGTGCCAGCAGCAGCTCCCATGCTGCTAATGAAAAACTGTTTTTT; CDR3aa: CASSSSHAANEKLFF
j_gene: TRBJ1-1; v_gene: TRBV6-5; d_gene: TRBD1; abundance: -; CDR3nt: TGTGCCAGCAGTATCGACAGGGTGAACACTGAAGCTTTCTTT; CDR3aa: CASSIDRVNTEAFF
j_gene: TRBJ1-1; v_gene: TRBV12-3/TRBV12-4; d_gene: -; abundance: few; CDR3nt: TGTGCCAGCAGTTTGAGCAGGGACACTGAAGCTTTCTTT; CDR3aa: CASSLSRDTEAFF
j_gene: TRBJ1-4; v_gene: TRBV2; d_gene: TRBD1; abundance: -; CDR3nt: TGTGCCAGCAGTGTCTTTACCGGGACAGCAAATGAAAAACTGTTTTTT; CDR3aa: CASSVFTGTANEKLFF
j_gene: TRBJ2-2; v_gene: TRBV19; d_gene: TRBD1; abundance: -; CDR3nt: TGTGCCAGTACCCCATCCGGTCGGACAGGTGCGAACACCGGGGAGCTGTTTTTT; CDR3aa: CASTPSGRTGANTGELFF
j_gene: TRBJ1-5; v_gene: TRBV28; d_gene: -; abundance: -; CDR3nt: TGTGCCAGCAGCGAACCCCAGGGTGGCAATCAGCCCCAGCATTTT; CDR3aa: CASSEPQGGNQPQHF
j_gene: TRBJ1-5; v_gene: TRBV28; d_gene: TRBD1; abundance: -; CDR3nt: TGTGCCAGCAGTTTATTGGACAGGGGGCTGGGGTCCCAGCATTTT; CDR3aa: CASSLLDRGLGSQHF
j_gene: TRBJ1-2; v_gene: TRBV13; d_gene: -; abundance: -; CDR3nt: TGTGCCAGCAGCTTAGGTGAGCGGACTACTTATGGCTACACCTTC; CDR3aa: CASSLGERTTYGYTF
j_gene: TRBJ2-1; v_gene: TRBV25-1; d_gene: TRBD2; abundance: -; CDR3nt: TGTGCCAGCAGAGAGCAAGCGGGGATCTACAATGAGCAGTTCTTC; CDR3aa: CASREQAGIYNEQFF
j_gene: TRBJ2-1; v_gene: TRBV7-2; d_gene: -; abundance: -; CDR3nt: TGTGCCAGCGGCTTCGGGGTCGAGCAGTTCTTC; CDR3aa: CASGFGVEQFF
j_gene: TRBJ2-5; v_gene: TRBV7-3; d_gene: -; abundance: once; CDR3nt: TGTGCCAGCAGCACCGCGGGGGCTCAAGAGACCCAGTACTTC; CDR3aa: CASSTAGAQETQYF
j_gene: TRBJ1-5; v_gene: TRBV2; d_gene: -; abundance: -; CDR3nt: TGTGCCAGCAGCCCGACAGATAGCAATCAGCCCCAGCATTTT; CDR3aa: CASSPTDSNQPQHF
j_gene: TRBJ2-7; v_gene: TRBV7-6; d_gene: TRBD2; abundance: -; CDR3nt: TGTGCCAGCAGCTTAACGGCGGGGGGGGACTACGAGCAGTACTTC; CDR3aa: CASSLTAGGDYEQYF
j_gene: TRBJ1-1; v_gene: TRBV29-1; d_gene: TRBD1; abundance: -; CDR3nt: TGCAGCGCCGGGACAGGGGTAGGGATGAACACTGAAGCTTTCTTT; CDR3aa: CSAGTGVGMNTEAFF
j_gene: TRBJ1-5; v_gene: TRBV28; d_gene: -; abundance: -; CDR3nt: TGTGCCAGCAGTAGGGGGAAACAGCCCCAGCATTTT; CDR3aa: CASSRGKQPQHF
j_gene: TRBJ2-1; v_gene: TRBV6-2/TRBV6-3; d_gene: -; abundance: once; CDR3nt: TGTGCCAGCAGTTCCTCGCGGGCCAGCAATGAGCAGTTCTTC; CDR3aa: CASSSSRASNEQFF
j_gene: TRBJ2-1; v_gene: TRBV9; d_gene: -; abundance: once; CDR3nt: TGTGCCAGCAGCGTAGGGTTAGATGAGCAGTTCTTC; CDR3aa: CASSVGLDEQFF
j_gene: TRBJ1-2; v_gene: TRBV4-3; d_gene: -; abundance: -; CDR3nt: TGCGCCAGCAGCCCGATGGTGCCTAGTCAGGGTCTCGGCTACACCTTC; CDR3aa: CASSPMVPSQGLGYTF
j_gene: TRBJ1-1; v_gene: TRBV6-6; d_gene: -; abundance: -; CDR3nt: TGTGCCAGCATCCCGAGGCGGGGGGAAGGGGGCACTGAAGCTTTCTTT; CDR3aa: CASIPRRGEGGTEAFF
j_gene: TRBJ1-5; v_gene: TRBV6-5; d_gene: -; abundance: once; CDR3nt: TGTGCCAGCAGTCTACACGGACTAGGCAATCAGCCCCAGCATTTT; CDR3aa: CASSLHGLGNQPQHF
j_gene: TRBJ2-7; v_gene: TRBV12-5; d_gene: -; abundance: -; CDR3nt: TGTGCTAGTGCCCTGGAGGCCAGTGGTTACGAGCAGTACTTC; CDR3aa: CASALEASGYEQYF
j_gene: TRBJ2-6; v_gene: TRBV5-1; d_gene: -; abundance: -; CDR3nt: TGCGCCAGCAGCATACAGAACTCTGGGGCCAACGTCCTGACTTTC; CDR3aa: CASSIQNSGANVLTF
j_gene: TRBJ2-7; v_gene: TRBV7-8; d_gene: -; abundance: -; CDR3nt: TGTGCCAGCAGTATTGACGACCGGAGCTCCTACGAGCAGTACTTC; CDR3aa: CASSIDDRSSYEQYF
j_gene: TRBJ1-5; v_gene: TRBV25-1; d_gene: -; abundance: -; CDR3nt: TGTGCCAGCAGTGGGCAGGGACAGCCCCAGCATTTT; CDR3aa: CASSGQGQPQHF
j_gene: TRBJ1-1; v_gene: TRBV24-1; d_gene: -; abundance: -; CDR3nt: TGTGCCACCAGTGATTTGCAGTACACTGAAGCTTTCTTT; CDR3aa: CATSDLQYTEAFF